The source of this T cell receptor beta chain is a study of T cell responses to AZD1222 COVID-19 vaccine. Whole-study results and caveats: AZD1222 recipients seropositive at baseline numbered only six. Vaccine-related CD4 TCRs covered spike, predominating at 160-218 and 743-854. After the peak T cell response, and only then, were repertoires sampled. Most donors were white British and more were female, and clonal diversity was possibly underestimated.

The CDR3 consists of 14 residues. Per germline, CDR1 KGHSH and CDR2 LQKENI. V lost 5 bases, J lost 6 bases, and 4 bases stayed unmatched. A note on this clone: The target antigen is unknown.

This table comes from immunoSEQ multiplex PCR, and its TCRdb copy is limited to in-frame clones, with some not included. The sample comprises 120,000 or so clones, around 87% of which are singletons, and roughly 1.2% rests with the top ten. The V gene is TRBV18, the J gene TRBJ1-5, with 10 positions matching TRBD1. The receptor was derived from an adult in good health. The sequencing here drew on peripheral blood, taken on day 0 of AZD1222 vaccination. CDR3 sequence: CASSSDRGVQPQHF. CDR3 DNA sequence: TGTGCCAGCTCATCGGACAGGGGGGTTCAGCCCCAGCATTTT.